Listed below are T cell receptor beta chains from one sample, sequenced in a study of blood T cell repertoires in COVID-19. The assay was immunoSEQ multiplex PCR, and TCRdb's table has in-frame clones only and misses some. The sample has approximately 250,000 clones, 85% seen once. Specimen: peripheral blood. All receptors derive from a woman in her fifties or sixties with active or convalescent COVID-19. The CDR3 runs from the conserved cysteine through the conserved F or W. The D gene is left open where the match is weak. Expanded clones are given a class, and other clones once, few, many or no size at all.

J gene: TRBJ1-2; D gene: TRBD1; V gene: TRBV4-2; clone size: NA; CDR3 length: 18; CDR3 protein: CASSQPGQRLSGDYGYTF; CDR3 DNA: TGTGCCAGCAGCCAACCGGGACAGAGGCTTTCCGGCGACTATGGCTACACCTTC
J gene: TRBJ2-1; D gene: NA; V gene: TRBV12-3/TRBV12-4; clone size: NA; CDR3 length: 12; CDR3 protein: CASSFPGAQQFF; CDR3 DNA: TGTGCCAGCAGTTTCCCAGGGGCACAGCAGTTCTTC
J gene: TRBJ2-1; D gene: TRBD2; V gene: TRBV2; clone size: NA; CDR3 length: 17; CDR3 protein: CASSERKEERDNNEQFF; CDR3 DNA: TGTGCCAGCAGTGAAAGGAAGGAGGAGCGGGATAACAATGAGCAGTTCTTC
J gene: TRBJ1-4; D gene: NA; V gene: TRBV6-6; clone size: few; CDR3 length: 14; CDR3 protein: CATTTLGTSEKLFF; CDR3 DNA: TGTGCCACTACTACACTAGGGACTAGCGAAAAACTGTTTTTT
J gene: TRBJ2-3; D gene: TRBD2; V gene: TRBV11-2; clone size: NA; CDR3 length: 16; CDR3 protein: CASSPGGVAGVDTQYF; CDR3 DNA: TGTGCCAGCAGCCCCGGGGGGGTAGCGGGAGTAGATACGCAGTATTTT
J gene: TRBJ2-1; D gene: NA; V gene: TRBV19; clone size: NA; CDR3 length: 15; CDR3 protein: CASHLGTLIDNEQFF; CDR3 DNA: TGTGCCAGCCACCTCGGGACTTTGATTGACAATGAGCAGTTCTTC
J gene: TRBJ2-5; D gene: TRBD1; V gene: TRBV6-5; clone size: NA; CDR3 length: 14; CDR3 protein: CASAADRGSETQYF; CDR3 DNA: TGTGCCAGCGCCGCTGACAGGGGAAGTGAGACCCAGTACTTC
J gene: TRBJ2-3; D gene: TRBD2; V gene: TRBV5-4; clone size: NA; CDR3 length: 15; CDR3 protein: CASSSLGGGRDTQYF; CDR3 DNA: TGTGCCAGCAGCAGCCTCGGGGGGGGTAGAGATACGCAGTATTTT
J gene: TRBJ2-2; D gene: TRBD1; V gene: TRBV7-9; clone size: NA; CDR3 length: 13; CDR3 protein: CASSDRVTGELFF; CDR3 DNA: TGTGCCAGCAGCGACAGGGTTACCGGGGAGCTGTTTTTT
J gene: TRBJ1-2; D gene: TRBD1; V gene: TRBV10-3; clone size: NA; CDR3 length: 12; CDR3 protein: CAISRDRASLTF; CDR3 DNA: TGTGCCATCAGCCGGGACAGGGCTTCTCTCACCTTC
J gene: TRBJ2-1; D gene: NA; V gene: TRBV30; clone size: NA; CDR3 length: 13; CDR3 protein: CAWSVELEGEQFF; CDR3 DNA: TGTGCCTGGAGTGTAGAGTTGGAGGGTGAGCAGTTCTTC
J gene: TRBJ2-1; D gene: TRBD2; V gene: TRBV12-3/TRBV12-4; clone size: NA; CDR3 length: 13; CDR3 protein: CASSRRDRRGEFF; CDR3 DNA: TGTGCCAGCAGCCGCAGGGACCGCCGGGGGGAGTTCTTC
J gene: TRBJ2-2; D gene: NA; V gene: TRBV5-1; clone size: NA; CDR3 length: 15; CDR3 protein: CASSSRQSSTGELFF; CDR3 DNA: TGCGCCAGCAGCTCCAGACAGTCGAGCACCGGGGAGCTGTTTTTT
J gene: TRBJ1-6; D gene: NA; V gene: TRBV15; clone size: NA; CDR3 length: 17; CDR3 protein: CATSRAQGRPYNSPLHF; CDR3 DNA: TGTGCCACCAGCAGAGCGCAGGGGCGCCCCTATAATTCACCCCTCCACTTT
J gene: TRBJ2-2; D gene: NA; V gene: TRBV19; clone size: NA; CDR3 length: 17; CDR3 protein: CASSMPKQGANTGELFF; CDR3 DNA: TGTGCCAGTAGTATGCCTAAACAGGGCGCGAACACCGGGGAGCTGTTTTTT
J gene: TRBJ2-1; D gene: NA; V gene: TRBV7-9; clone size: NA; CDR3 length: 12; CDR3 protein: CASSSGAGEQFF; CDR3 DNA: TGTGCCAGCAGCTCAGGGGCGGGTGAGCAGTTCTTC
J gene: TRBJ1-2; D gene: TRBD1; V gene: TRBV6-5; clone size: once; CDR3 length: 13; CDR3 protein: CASSPDRAYGYTF; CDR3 DNA: TGTGCCAGCAGCCCGGACAGGGCCTATGGCTACACCTTC
J gene: TRBJ2-3; D gene: NA; V gene: TRBV28; clone size: NA; CDR3 length: 15; CDR3 protein: CASSLLSTGPDTQYF; CDR3 DNA: TGTGCCAGCAGTTTGCTTTCTACCGGTCCAGATACGCAGTATTTT
J gene: TRBJ1-5; D gene: TRBD1; V gene: TRBV7-9; clone size: NA; CDR3 length: 14; CDR3 protein: CASSPTGGNQPQHF; CDR3 DNA: TGTGCCAGCAGCCCCACAGGGGGCAATCAGCCCCAGCATTTT
J gene: TRBJ1-6; D gene: TRBD1; V gene: TRBV28; clone size: NA; CDR3 length: 13; CDR3 protein: CASGRTGGSPLHF; CDR3 DNA: TGTGCCAGCGGGAGGACAGGGGGCTCACCCCTCCACTTT
J gene: TRBJ2-5; D gene: TRBD2; V gene: TRBV11-1; clone size: NA; CDR3 length: 16; CDR3 protein: CASSLNQRGVAETQYF; CDR3 DNA: TGTGCCAGCAGCTTAAATCAGCGGGGGGTCGCGGAGACCCAGTACTTC
J gene: TRBJ2-5; D gene: TRBD2; V gene: TRBV19; clone size: NA; CDR3 length: 16; CDR3 protein: CASSRSGGLAEETQYF; CDR3 DNA: TGTGCCAGTAGTCGCTCGGGTGGACTAGCGGAAGAGACCCAGTACTTC
J gene: TRBJ2-7; D gene: NA; V gene: TRBV13; clone size: NA; CDR3 length: 14; CDR3 protein: CASSFSRADYEQYF; CDR3 DNA: TGTGCCAGCAGCTTTAGCAGGGCCGACTACGAGCAGTACTTC
J gene: TRBJ2-5; D gene: NA; V gene: TRBV9; clone size: once; CDR3 length: 15; CDR3 protein: CASSRPSVPRETQYF; CDR3 DNA: TGTGCCAGCAGCCGCCCCAGCGTCCCGCGGGAGACCCAGTACTTC
J gene: TRBJ2-1; D gene: NA; V gene: TRBV28; clone size: once; CDR3 length: 16; CDR3 protein: CASSLPRDKGFNEQFF; CDR3 DNA: TGTGCCAGCAGTTTGCCCCGGGACAAGGGATTCAATGAGCAGTTCTTC
J gene: TRBJ1-1; D gene: NA; V gene: TRBV19; clone size: NA; CDR3 length: 13; CDR3 protein: CASSSRDRTEAFF; CDR3 DNA: TGTGCCAGTAGTAGCAGGGATCGAACTGAAGCTTTCTTT
J gene: TRBJ1-6; D gene: TRBD1; V gene: TRBV5-1; clone size: NA; CDR3 length: 14; CDR3 protein: CASSPRTGDSPLHF; CDR3 DNA: TGCGCCAGCAGCCCCCGGACAGGAGACTCACCCCTCCACTTT
J gene: TRBJ2-2; D gene: NA; V gene: TRBV3-1/TRBV3-2; clone size: NA; CDR3 length: 13; CDR3 protein: CASSPWGSGELFF; CDR3 DNA: TGTGCCAGCAGCCCTTGGGGCTCCGGGGAGCTGTTTTTT
J gene: TRBJ2-7; D gene: TRBD2; V gene: TRBV6-6; clone size: NA; CDR3 length: 17; CDR3 protein: CASSPWSAGEGLSGQYF; CDR3 DNA: TGTGCCAGCAGTCCATGGTCCGCGGGGGAGGGCCTTTCCGGGCAGTACTTC
J gene: TRBJ2-2; D gene: TRBD2; V gene: TRBV4-1; clone size: NA; CDR3 length: 18; CDR3 protein: CASSQSPRAGGHTGELFF; CDR3 DNA: TGCGCCAGCAGCCAAAGCCCAAGGGCGGGAGGTCACACCGGGGAGCTGTTTTTT
J gene: TRBJ2-2; D gene: NA; V gene: TRBV2; clone size: NA; CDR3 length: 14; CDR3 protein: CASSARTGLGELFF; CDR3 DNA: TGTGCCAGCAGTGCGCGCACAGGGCTAGGGGAGCTGTTTTTT
J gene: TRBJ1-1; D gene: TRBD1; V gene: TRBV2; clone size: NA; CDR3 length: 14; CDR3 protein: CASHGQGANTEAFF; CDR3 DNA: TGTGCCAGCCATGGACAGGGGGCGAACACTGAAGCTTTCTTT
J gene: TRBJ1-1; D gene: NA; V gene: TRBV7-2; clone size: NA; CDR3 length: 15; CDR3 protein: CASRSDPQGNTEAFF; CDR3 DNA: TGTGCCAGCAGGTCCGATCCACAGGGGAACACTGAAGCTTTCTTT
J gene: TRBJ1-3; D gene: TRBD1; V gene: TRBV5-3; clone size: NA; CDR3 length: 13; CDR3 protein: CAGARQGRNTIYF; CDR3 DNA: TGTGCCGGAGCCCGACAGGGGCGAAACACCATATATTTT
J gene: TRBJ2-3; D gene: NA; V gene: TRBV19; clone size: NA; CDR3 length: 13; CDR3 protein: CASSLQETDTQYF; CDR3 DNA: TGTGCCAGTAGCCTACAGGAAACAGATACGCAGTATTTT
J gene: TRBJ2-2; D gene: TRBD1; V gene: TRBV30; clone size: NA; CDR3 length: 14; CDR3 protein: CASPGQLNTGELFF; CDR3 DNA: TGTGCCTCCCCGGGACAGCTGAACACCGGGGAGCTGTTTTTT
J gene: TRBJ1-5; D gene: TRBD1; V gene: TRBV4-1; clone size: few; CDR3 length: 14; CDR3 protein: CASSFGQEHQPQHF; CDR3 DNA: TGCGCCAGCAGCTTTGGACAGGAACATCAGCCCCAGCATTTT
J gene: TRBJ1-2; D gene: NA; V gene: TRBV27; clone size: NA; CDR3 length: 13; CDR3 protein: CASSEQGADGYTF; CDR3 DNA: TGTGCCAGCAGTGAACAAGGGGCTGATGGCTACACCTTC
J gene: TRBJ2-3; D gene: TRBD1; V gene: TRBV5-1; clone size: NA; CDR3 length: 15; CDR3 protein: CASSLGQGARGTQYF; CDR3 DNA: TGCGCCAGCAGCTTGGGACAGGGGGCGAGGGGTACGCAGTATTTT
J gene: TRBJ2-2; D gene: TRBD2; V gene: TRBV5-6; clone size: NA; CDR3 length: 16; CDR3 protein: CASSGFSGGAIGELFF; CDR3 DNA: TGTGCCAGCAGCGGATTTAGCGGGGGGGCGATCGGGGAGCTGTTTTTT
J gene: TRBJ2-1; D gene: NA; V gene: TRBV24-1; clone size: NA; CDR3 length: 14; CDR3 protein: CATSDLQGWNEQFF; CDR3 DNA: TGTGCCACCAGTGATCTGCAGGGTTGGAATGAGCAGTTCTTC
J gene: TRBJ1-2; D gene: TRBD1; V gene: TRBV30; clone size: NA; CDR3 length: 15; CDR3 protein: CAWSVAGGEIHGYTF; CDR3 DNA: TGTGCCTGGAGTGTTGCAGGGGGCGAAATCCATGGCTACACCTTC
J gene: TRBJ2-1; D gene: NA; V gene: TRBV5-5; clone size: NA; CDR3 length: 13; CDR3 protein: CASQRISYNEQFF; CDR3 DNA: TGTGCCAGCCAGCGGATTTCCTACAATGAGCAGTTCTTC
J gene: TRBJ2-6; D gene: TRBD1; V gene: TRBV7-8; clone size: NA; CDR3 length: 19; CDR3 protein: CASSPRIGTVVSGANVLTF; CDR3 DNA: TGTGCCAGCAGCCCCCGGATTGGGACAGTTGTCTCTGGGGCCAACGTCCTGACTTTC
J gene: TRBJ2-1; D gene: TRBD2; V gene: TRBV5-1; clone size: NA; CDR3 length: 15; CDR3 protein: CASRISGGSYNEQFF; CDR3 DNA: TGCGCCAGCCGGATTAGCGGGGGGTCCTACAATGAGCAGTTCTTC
J gene: TRBJ2-1; D gene: TRBD2; V gene: TRBV3-1/TRBV3-2; clone size: NA; CDR3 length: 20; CDR3 protein: CASSQDTPFVLAGTYNEQFF; CDR3 DNA: TGTGCCAGCAGCCAAGATACCCCCTTCGTCCTAGCGGGAACCTACAATGAGCAGTTCTTC
J gene: TRBJ1-2; D gene: NA; V gene: TRBV6-5; clone size: NA; CDR3 length: 14; CDR3 protein: CASGLLQGPYGYTF; CDR3 DNA: TGTGCCAGCGGCCTCCTCCAGGGGCCCTATGGCTACACCTTC
J gene: TRBJ2-1; D gene: TRBD2; V gene: TRBV5-1; clone size: NA; CDR3 length: 14; CDR3 protein: CASSLGTSGNEQFF; CDR3 DNA: TGCGCCAGCAGCTTGGGGACTAGCGGCAATGAGCAGTTCTTC
J gene: TRBJ2-2; D gene: TRBD1; V gene: TRBV6-1; clone size: NA; CDR3 length: 16; CDR3 protein: CASSDWTGRSTGELFF; CDR3 DNA: TGTGCCAGCAGTGATTGGACAGGGCGCAGCACCGGGGAGCTGTTTTTT
J gene: TRBJ1-3; D gene: NA; V gene: TRBV30; clone size: NA; CDR3 length: 11; CDR3 protein: CAWGLGPTIYF; CDR3 DNA: TGTGCCTGGGGGTTGGGGCCTACCATATATTTT
J gene: TRBJ2-5; D gene: NA; V gene: TRBV30; clone size: NA; CDR3 length: 13; CDR3 protein: CAWSVSPPETQYF; CDR3 DNA: TGTGCCTGGAGTGTATCCCCCCCGGAGACCCAGTACTTC
J gene: TRBJ2-7; D gene: TRBD1; V gene: TRBV7-8; clone size: few; CDR3 length: 15; CDR3 protein: CASSSGGLFSYEQYF; CDR3 DNA: TGTGCCAGCAGCTCAGGGGGCCTATTCTCCTACGAGCAGTACTTC
J gene: TRBJ1-1; D gene: NA; V gene: TRBV19; clone size: NA; CDR3 length: 13; CDR3 protein: CASSNLRDTEAFF; CDR3 DNA: TGTGCCAGTAGTAATTTGAGGGACACTGAAGCTTTCTTT
J gene: TRBJ1-1; D gene: TRBD1; V gene: TRBV6-2/TRBV6-3; clone size: NA; CDR3 length: 14; CDR3 protein: CASSYSGTAAEAFF; CDR3 DNA: TGTGCCAGCAGTTACTCGGGGACAGCGGCTGAAGCTTTCTTT
J gene: TRBJ2-1; D gene: NA; V gene: TRBV28; clone size: once; CDR3 length: 13; CDR3 protein: CASRPGHYNEQFF; CDR3 DNA: TGTGCCAGCAGGCCGGGACACTACAATGAGCAGTTCTTC
J gene: TRBJ2-2; D gene: TRBD1; V gene: TRBV29-1; clone size: NA; CDR3 length: 14; CDR3 protein: CSAAAGHRGGELFF; CDR3 DNA: TGCAGCGCCGCGGCGGGCCACAGGGGCGGGGAGCTGTTTTTT
J gene: TRBJ2-2; D gene: TRBD1; V gene: TRBV7-2; clone size: few; CDR3 length: 17; CDR3 protein: CASSSLIGTGATGELFF; CDR3 DNA: TGTGCCAGCAGCTCCTTGATCGGGACAGGCGCGACCGGGGAGCTGTTTTTT
J gene: TRBJ2-5; D gene: TRBD2; V gene: TRBV5-1; clone size: once; CDR3 length: 16; CDR3 protein: CASSLTSGGYVETQYF; CDR3 DNA: TGCGCCAGCAGCTTGACTAGCGGGGGGTACGTAGAGACCCAGTACTTC
J gene: TRBJ2-3; D gene: TRBD2; V gene: TRBV7-2; clone size: NA; CDR3 length: 19; CDR3 protein: CASSLGLKREGLSTDTQYF; CDR3 DNA: TGTGCCAGCAGCTTAGGGTTGAAGCGGGAGGGGCTTAGCACAGATACGCAGTATTTT
J gene: TRBJ1-2; D gene: TRBD1; V gene: TRBV2; clone size: NA; CDR3 length: 17; CDR3 protein: CASNAPGQGGKSYGYTF; CDR3 DNA: TGTGCCAGCAACGCCCCGGGACAGGGAGGGAAGAGCTATGGCTACACCTTC